This T cell receptor (beta chain) derives from a study of cytomegalovirus exposure and HLA in healthy donors. Whole-study results and caveats: Later examination showed HLA-associated TCR beta chains had greater clonal expansion than equally common others.

Donors likely had unrecorded immune exposures despite being nominally healthy when sampled. The PCR had 60 Vbeta and 13 Jbeta primers. Libraries were prepared by immunoSEQ multiplex PCR; TCRdb keeps only in-frame clonotypes and omits some of them. The data include 200,000 or so clones; the top ten clones carry about 0.74%. To note about this clone: Its antigen is currently unknown.

The TCR comes from a boy between 10 and 17 years old in good health and CMV-seronegative. Sequencing input: PBMCs.

CDR3 DNA: TGTGCCTGGAGTACAGTGGTGCAGTTCTTC. This gives the protein CAWSTVVQFF. The chain links TRBV30 to TRBJ2-1; D remains unclear. The germline V and J ends were trimmed by 2 bases and 12 bases, with 8 bases remaining between them. The CDR3 extends over 10 amino acids. Germline V gives CDR1 GTSNPN, CDR2 SVGIG (reference sequence). Drawing the rest from reference TRBV30 and TRBJ2-1, the complete variable domain is SQTIHQWPATLVQPVGSPLSLECTVEGTSNPNLYWYRQAAGRGLQLLFYSVGIGQISSEVPQNLSASRPQDRQFILSSKKLLLSDSGFYLCAWSTVVQFFGPGTRLTVL.